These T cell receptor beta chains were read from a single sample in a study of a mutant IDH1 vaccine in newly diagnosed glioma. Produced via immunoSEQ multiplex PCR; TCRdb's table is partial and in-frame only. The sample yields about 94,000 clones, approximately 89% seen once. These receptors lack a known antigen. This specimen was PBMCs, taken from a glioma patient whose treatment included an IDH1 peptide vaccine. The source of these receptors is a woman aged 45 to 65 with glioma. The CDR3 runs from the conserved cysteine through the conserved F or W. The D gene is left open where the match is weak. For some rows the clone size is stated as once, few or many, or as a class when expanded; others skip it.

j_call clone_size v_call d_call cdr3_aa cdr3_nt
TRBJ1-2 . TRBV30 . CAWSVSNLGDGYTF TGTGCCTGGAGCGTATCGAATCTCGGGGATGGCTACACCTTC
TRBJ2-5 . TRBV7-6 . CASSLDPGGASSGQETQYF TGTGCCAGCAGCTTAGACCCCGGGGGCGCGAGTAGCGGACAAGAGACCCAGTACTTC
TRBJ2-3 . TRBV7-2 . CASSLAGGTDTQYF TGTGCCAGCAGCTTAGCTGGGGGCACAGATACGCAGTATTTT
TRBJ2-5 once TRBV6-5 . CASSFQGGAETQYF TGTGCCAGCAGTTTTCAAGGGGGAGCGGAGACCCAGTACTTC
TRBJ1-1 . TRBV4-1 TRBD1 CASSQRAGQGVEAFF TGCGCCAGCAGCCAAAGAGCTGGACAGGGGGTTGAAGCTTTCTTT
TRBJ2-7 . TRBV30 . CAWSVLAGPYEQYF TGTGCCTGGAGTGTACTGGCGGGACCCTACGAGCAGTACTTC
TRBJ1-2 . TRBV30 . CAWSVTEGVGYTF TGTGCCTGGAGTGTTACTGAGGGGGTTGGCTACACCTTC
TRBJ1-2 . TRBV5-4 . CASSPAGESFDGYTF TGTGCCAGCAGCCCCGCAGGGGAAAGTTTTGATGGCTACACCTTC
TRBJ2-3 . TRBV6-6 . CASRGPVAQYF TGTGCCAGCAGGGGCCCAGTGGCGCAGTATTTT
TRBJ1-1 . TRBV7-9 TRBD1 CASSPPGQGVRIAEAFF TGTGCCAGCAGCCCACCGGGACAGGGTGTTCGGATCGCTGAAGCTTTCTTT
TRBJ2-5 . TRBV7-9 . CASSSPAGGGQETQYF TGTGCCAGCAGCTCCCCGGCAGGGGGGGGCCAAGAGACCCAGTACTTC
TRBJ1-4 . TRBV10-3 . CAISEGREKLFF TGTGCCATCAGTGAGGGACGGGAAAAACTGTTTTTT
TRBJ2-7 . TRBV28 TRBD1 CASSLRGTAEQYF TGTGCCAGCAGTTTAAGAGGGACAGCCGAGCAGTACTTC
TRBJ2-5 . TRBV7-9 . CASSAPTGRETQYF TGTGCCAGCAGCGCACCGACAGGGAGGGAGACCCAGTACTTC
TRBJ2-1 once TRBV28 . CASSAGLGEQFF TGTGCCAGCAGCGCGGGACTTGGTGAGCAGTTCTTC
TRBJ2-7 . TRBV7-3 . CASSLKRNSYEQYF TGTGCCAGCAGCTTAAAGCGGAATTCCTACGAGCAGTACTTC
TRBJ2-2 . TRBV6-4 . CASSDRDTGELFF TGTGCCAGCAGTGACAGGGACACCGGGGAGCTGTTTTTT
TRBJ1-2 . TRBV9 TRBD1 CASSPTDRDGYTF TGTGCCAGCAGCCCCACCGACAGGGATGGCTACACCTTC
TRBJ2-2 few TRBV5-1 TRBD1 CASSLTGGGTGELFF TGCGCCAGCAGCCTCACAGGGGGCGGAACCGGGGAGCTGTTTTTT
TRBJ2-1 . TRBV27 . CASSLSRYNEQFF TGTGCCAGCAGTTTATCGCGCTACAATGAGCAGTTCTTC
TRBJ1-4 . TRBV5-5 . CASSLRDTDVKGNEKLFF TGTGCCAGCAGCCTCCGGGACACGGATGTCAAGGGTAATGAAAAACTGTTTTTT
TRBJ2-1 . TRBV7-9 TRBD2 CASSMRAGDYNEQFF TGTGCCAGCAGCATGCGAGCGGGAGACTACAATGAGCAGTTCTTC
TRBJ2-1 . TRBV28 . CASSWRYEQFF TGTGCCAGCAGTTGGAGATATGAGCAGTTCTTC
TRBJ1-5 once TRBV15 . CATSRDPGGRALDQPQHF TGTGCCACCAGCAGAGATCCGGGGGGGCGAGCTTTAGATCAGCCCCAGCATTTT
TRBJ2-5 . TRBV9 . CASSVAEGMGTQYF TGTGCCAGCAGCGTAGCTGAGGGGATGGGGACCCAGTACTTC
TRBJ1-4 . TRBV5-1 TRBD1 CASSLGTGQERLFF TGCGCCAGCAGCCTTGGGACAGGGCAAGAGAGACTGTTTTTT
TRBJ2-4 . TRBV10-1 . CASSEGGLSKNIQYF TGCGCCAGCAGTGAAGGGGGGCTTAGCAAAAACATTCAGTACTTC
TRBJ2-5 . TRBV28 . CASSTGREETQYF TGTGCCAGCAGTACCGGGAGAGAAGAGACCCAGTACTTC
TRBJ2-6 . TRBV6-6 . CASSWTLSGANVLTF TGTGCCAGCAGTTGGACACTCTCTGGGGCCAACGTCCTGACTTTC
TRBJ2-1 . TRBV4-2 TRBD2 CASSQDMSGGPRGEQFF TGTGCCAGCAGCCAAGATATGTCGGGAGGGCCGCGGGGTGAGCAGTTCTTC
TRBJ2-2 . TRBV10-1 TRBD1 CASSPGTGVTGELFF TGCGCCAGCAGTCCGGGGACAGGGGTCACCGGGGAGCTGTTTTTT
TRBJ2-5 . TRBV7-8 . CASRHSLGGETQYF TGTGCCAGCAGACACTCGCTAGGCGGGGAGACCCAGTACTTC
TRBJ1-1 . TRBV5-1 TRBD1 CASSVKRQGGAEAFF TGCGCCAGCAGCGTAAAAAGACAGGGTGGGGCTGAAGCTTTCTTT
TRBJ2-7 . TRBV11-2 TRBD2 CASSPLRTSQYEQYF TGTGCCAGCAGCCCCCTCCGGACTAGCCAGTACGAGCAGTACTTC
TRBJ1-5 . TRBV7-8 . CASSLAWGTSNQPQHF TGTGCCAGCAGCTTAGCATGGGGTACTAGCAATCAGCCCCAGCATTTT
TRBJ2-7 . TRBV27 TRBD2 CASSPVGSGKYEQYF TGTGCCAGCAGTCCCGTTGGTAGCGGGAAATACGAGCAGTACTTC
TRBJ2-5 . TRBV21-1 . CASSKVSEQETQYF TGTGCCAGCAGCAAAGTGTCAGAACAAGAGACCCAGTACTTC
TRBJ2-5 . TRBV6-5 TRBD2 CASGPGGETQYF TGTGCCAGCGGTCCGGGGGGAGAGACCCAGTACTTC
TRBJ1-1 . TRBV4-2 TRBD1 CASSQARTGGTEAFF TGTGCCAGCAGCCAAGCCAGGACAGGGGGCACTGAAGCTTTCTTT
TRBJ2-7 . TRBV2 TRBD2 CASSFPLAGVVYEQYF TGTGCCAGCAGCTTCCCTCTAGCGGGAGTGGTCTACGAGCAGTACTTC
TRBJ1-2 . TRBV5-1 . CASSAPHWGEGRGYTF TGCGCCAGCAGCGCTCCACATTGGGGCGAGGGACGAGGCTACACCTTC
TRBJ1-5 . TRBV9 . CASSVTDGINQPQHF TGTGCCAGCAGCGTTACGGACGGCATCAATCAGCCCCAGCATTTT
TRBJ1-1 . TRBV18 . CASSPPGPWKEAFF TGTGCCAGCTCACCGCCAGGGCCCTGGAAGGAAGCTTTCTTT
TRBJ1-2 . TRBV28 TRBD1 CASSPTGGHYGYTF TGTGCCAGCAGTCCAACAGGGGGCCACTATGGCTACACCTTC
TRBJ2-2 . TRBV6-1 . CASRGGRDGTGELFF TGTGCCAGCAGGGGGGGCAGGGATGGCACCGGGGAGCTGTTTTTT
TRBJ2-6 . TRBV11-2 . CASSGSPGANVLTF TGTGCCAGCAGCGGGAGCCCTGGGGCCAACGTCCTGACTTTC
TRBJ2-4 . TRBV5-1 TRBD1 CASRTGQGANIQYF TGCGCCAGCAGGACGGGACAGGGGGCGAACATTCAGTACTTC
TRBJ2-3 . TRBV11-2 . CASSRGYGDTQYF TGTGCCAGCAGCAGAGGGTACGGAGATACGCAGTATTTT
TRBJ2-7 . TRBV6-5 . CASSYSSRTYEQYF TGTGCCAGCAGTTACTCGAGCCGGACCTACGAGCAGTACTTC
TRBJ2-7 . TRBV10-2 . CASSEAGTPSGEQYF TGCGCCAGCAGTGAGGCCGGGACACCATCAGGGGAGCAGTACTTC
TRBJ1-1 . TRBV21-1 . CASSTLGQGNTEAFF TGTGCCAGCAGCACCTTGGGACAGGGGAACACTGAAGCTTTCTTT
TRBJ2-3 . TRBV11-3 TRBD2 CASSLGAGLRTTDTQYF TGTGCCAGCAGCTTGGGAGCGGGATTGAGAACGACAGATACGCAGTATTTT
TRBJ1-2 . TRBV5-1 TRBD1 CASSSWTGGVYGYTF TGCGCCAGCAGCTCCTGGACAGGGGGCGTCTATGGCTACACCTTC
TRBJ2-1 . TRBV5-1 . CATRDTLTNNEQFF TGCGCCACCCGGGACACCCTCACCAACAATGAGCAGTTCTTC
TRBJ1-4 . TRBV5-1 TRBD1 CASSPRQGRNEKLFF TGCGCCAGCAGCCCACGACAGGGACGTAATGAAAAACTGTTTTTT
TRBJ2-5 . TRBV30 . CAWAQVQETQYF TGTGCCTGGGCACAGGTCCAAGAGACCCAGTACTTC